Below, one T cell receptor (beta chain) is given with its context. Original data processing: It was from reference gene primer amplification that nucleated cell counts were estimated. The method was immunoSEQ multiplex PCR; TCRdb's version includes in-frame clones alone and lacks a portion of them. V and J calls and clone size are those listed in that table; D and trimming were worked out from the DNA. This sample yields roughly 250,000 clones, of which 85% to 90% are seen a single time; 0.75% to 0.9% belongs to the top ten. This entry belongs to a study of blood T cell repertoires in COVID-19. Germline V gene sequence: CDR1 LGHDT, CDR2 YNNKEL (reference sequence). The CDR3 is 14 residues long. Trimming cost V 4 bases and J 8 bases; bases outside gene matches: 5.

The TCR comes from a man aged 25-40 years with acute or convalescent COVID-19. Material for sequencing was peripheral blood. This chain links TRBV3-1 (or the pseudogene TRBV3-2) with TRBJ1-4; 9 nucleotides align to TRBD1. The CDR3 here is CASSLGQGEEKLFF. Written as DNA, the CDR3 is TGTGCCAGCAGCCTGGGACAGGGAGAGGAAAAACTGTTTTTT.